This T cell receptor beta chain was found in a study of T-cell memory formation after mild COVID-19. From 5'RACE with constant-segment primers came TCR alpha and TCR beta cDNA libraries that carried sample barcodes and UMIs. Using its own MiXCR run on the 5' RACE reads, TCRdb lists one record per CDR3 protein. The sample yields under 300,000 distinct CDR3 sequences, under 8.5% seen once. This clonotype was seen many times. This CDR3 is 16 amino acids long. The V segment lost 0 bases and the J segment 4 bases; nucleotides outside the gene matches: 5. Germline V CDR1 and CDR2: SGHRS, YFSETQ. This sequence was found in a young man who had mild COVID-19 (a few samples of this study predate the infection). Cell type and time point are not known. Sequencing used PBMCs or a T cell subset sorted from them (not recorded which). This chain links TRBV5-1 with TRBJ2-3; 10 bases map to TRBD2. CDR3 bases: TGCGCCAGCAGCTTGGAGGTAGCGGGGGGCTCAGATACGCAGTATTTT. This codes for CASSLEVAGGSDTQYF.